Described below is a single TCR beta chain sequence and its context. Germline-derived CDR1 and CDR2 are SGDLS and YYNGEE. The CDR3 loop spans 14 amino acids. The V gene end was trimmed by 2 bases and the J gene end by 4 bases; junction bases not matched to a gene: 5. The data derive from a study of T cell changes during pregnancy in multiple sclerosis. Data came from immunoSEQ multiplex PCR; TCRdb stores just in-frame clones and leaves some out. The sample lists about 100,000 clones; 85% to 95% were seen once. This TCR derives from a female donor with multiple sclerosis, enrolled in a pregnancy study. The specimen was peripheral blood, collected before pregnancy. J is TRBJ2-7 and V is TRBV9, with 8 bases fitting TRBD1. The CDR3 protein is CASSVHRGDYEQYF. DNA for the CDR3: TGTGCCAGCAGCGTGCACAGGGGGGATTACGAGCAGTACTTC.